The present TCR beta chain was sequenced within a study of blood T cell repertoires in COVID-19. Overall study context: Samples representing acute and convalescent COVID-19 were sourced from the United States, Italy and Spain. In each case, the material was cDNA or gDNA derived from T cells, B-cell-depleted T cells, or PBMCs.

Researchers sorted participants into cohorts using their self-reported clinical history. Before being deemed recovered, Cohort 3 donors had two negative PCRs, clearance, or symptom resolution. Germline CDR1 reads LNHDA; CDR2 reads SQIVND (reference sequence). Trimming removed 3 bases from V and 0 bases from J, with 6 bases in between. CDR3 length: 15 residues. Using immunoSEQ multiplex PCR, the repertoire was profiled, and TCRdb retains in-frame clones only, with some absent. The data contain under 300,000 clones, about nine tenths of them singletons. The rearrangement links TRBV19 to TRBJ1-6; D is unclear. The source material was PBMCs or T cells enriched from blood (not recorded which). The clonotype comes from a woman between 35 and 50 years old who had recovered from COVID-19. The CDR3 sequence: CASSMPSSYNSPLHF. The CDR3 DNA follows: TGTGCCAGTAGTATGCCGAGCTCCTATAATTCACCCCTCCACTTT. Full variable domain (rest looked up from reference TRBV19 and TRBJ1-6): DGGITQSPKYLFRKEGQNVTLSCEQNLNHDAMYWYRQDPGQGLRLIYYSQIVNDFQKGDIAEGYSVSREKKESFPLTVTSAQKNPTAFYLCASSMPSSYNSPLHFGNGTRLTVT.